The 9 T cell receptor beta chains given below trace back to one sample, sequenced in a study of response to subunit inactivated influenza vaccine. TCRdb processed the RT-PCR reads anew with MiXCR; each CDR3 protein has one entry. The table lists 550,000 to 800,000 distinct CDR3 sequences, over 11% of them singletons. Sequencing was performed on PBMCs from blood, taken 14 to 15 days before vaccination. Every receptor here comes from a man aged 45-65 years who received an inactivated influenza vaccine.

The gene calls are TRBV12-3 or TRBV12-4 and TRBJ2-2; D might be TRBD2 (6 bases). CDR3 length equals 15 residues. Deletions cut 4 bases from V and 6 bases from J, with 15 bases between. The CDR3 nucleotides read TGTGCCAGCAGTTACTCAGGGAGGAGGGCCGGGGAGCTGTTTTTT. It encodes CASSYSGRRAGELFF.

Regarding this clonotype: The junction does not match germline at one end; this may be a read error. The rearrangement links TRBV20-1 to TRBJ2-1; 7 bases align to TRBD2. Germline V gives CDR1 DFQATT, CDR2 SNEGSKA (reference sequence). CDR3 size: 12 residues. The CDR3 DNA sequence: TGCAGTGTCCCGACTAGCTACAATGAGCAGTCCTTC. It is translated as CSVPTSYNEQSF.

The CDR3 protein is CSSTGTGGAGELFF. The DNA for the CDR3 is TGCAGCAGCACCGGGACAGGGGGGGCCGGGGAGCTGTTTTTT. V and J are TRBV29-1 and TRBJ2-2; TRBD1 matches at 11 bases. Germline V gives CDR1 SQVTM, CDR2 ANQGSEA. This CDR3 is built from 14 residues. J was trimmed by 6 bases and V by 8 bases; bases with no gene match: 8.

The CDR3 DNA reads TGTGCCAGCAGCTCGTACAGGGGGAACACTGAAGCTTTCTTT. It codes for CASSSYRGNTEAFF. The chain recombines TRBV5-6 with TRBJ1-1, with 7 nucleotides matching TRBD1. Germline CDR1 SGHDT, CDR2 YYEEEE. V lost 3 bases and J lost 1; bases outside the gene matches: 3. The CDR3 contains 14 residues.

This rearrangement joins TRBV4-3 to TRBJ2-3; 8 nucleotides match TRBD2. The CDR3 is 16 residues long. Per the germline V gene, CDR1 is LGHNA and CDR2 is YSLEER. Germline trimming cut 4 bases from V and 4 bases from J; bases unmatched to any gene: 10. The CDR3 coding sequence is TGCGCCAGCAGCCTGCGGGGGGCCCCCCTCCCAGATACGCAGTATTTT. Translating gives CASSLRGAPLPDTQYF.

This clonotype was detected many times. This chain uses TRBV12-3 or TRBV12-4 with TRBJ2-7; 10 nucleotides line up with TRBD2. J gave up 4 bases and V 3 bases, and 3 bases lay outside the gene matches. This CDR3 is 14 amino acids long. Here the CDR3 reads CASSFKREGYEQYF. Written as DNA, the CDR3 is TGTGCCAGCAGTTTTAAGCGGGAGGGGTACGAGCAGTACTTC.

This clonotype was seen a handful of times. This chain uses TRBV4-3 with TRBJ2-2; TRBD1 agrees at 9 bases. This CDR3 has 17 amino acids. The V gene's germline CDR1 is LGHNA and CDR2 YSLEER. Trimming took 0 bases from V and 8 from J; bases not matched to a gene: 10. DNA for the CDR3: TGCGCCAGCAGCCAAGAGACAGGGGGTCGTTTCATTGGGGAGCTGTTTTTT. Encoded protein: CASSQETGGRFIGELFF.

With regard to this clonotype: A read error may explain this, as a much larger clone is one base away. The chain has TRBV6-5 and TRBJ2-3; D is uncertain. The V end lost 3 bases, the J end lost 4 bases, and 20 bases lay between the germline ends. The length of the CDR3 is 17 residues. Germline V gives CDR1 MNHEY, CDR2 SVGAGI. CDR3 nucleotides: TGTGCCAGCAGTTATAAGTCATGGATGGGTCATTCAGATACGCAGTATTTT. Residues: CASSYKSWMGHSDTQYF.

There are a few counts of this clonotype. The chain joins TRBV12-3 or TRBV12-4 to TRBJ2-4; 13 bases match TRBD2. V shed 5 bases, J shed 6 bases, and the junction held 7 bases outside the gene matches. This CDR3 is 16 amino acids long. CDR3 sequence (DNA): TGTGCCAGCAGTAAGACTAGCGGGGGGCCCCGAAACATTCAGTACTTC. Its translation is CASSKTSGGPRNIQYF.